This T cell receptor beta chain was obtained from a study of graft-versus-host responses after intestinal transplantation. Germline lookup yields CDR1 LNHDA and CDR2 SQIVND (reference sequence). The CDR3 covers 16 residues. The ends were cut back, 2 bases at V and 7 bases at J, with 18 bases in the middle. Sequenced by immunoSEQ multiplex PCR; TCRdb stores in-frame clones only, minus some. The sample holds 40,000 or so clones, just under 95% seen once. V is TRBV19 and J is TRBJ2-1, with D perhaps TRBD1 (6 bases). This TCR was sampled from a human patient who received an intestinal transplant, so some T cells may come from the graft donor. The source was PBMCs, collected 16 days after intestinal transplant. The CDR3: CASSIIRGAGWNEQFF. In nucleotides, the CDR3 is TGTGCCAGTAGTATAATCAGGGGAGCAGGGTGGAATGAGCAGTTCTTC. Looking up the rest from reference TRBV19 and TRBJ2-1 gives the full variable domain: DGGITQSPKYLFRKEGQNVTLSCEQNLNHDAMYWYRQDPGQGLRLIYYSQIVNDFQKGDIAEGYSVSREKKESFPLTVTSAQKNPTAFYLCASSIIRGAGWNEQFFGPGTRLTVL.